This T cell receptor (beta chain) was captured in a study of blood T cell repertoires in COVID-19. As for the study in general: Italy, Spain and the United States were the sources of the convalescent and acute COVID-19 samples. The analysed material was cDNA or gDNA that came from T cells, B-cell-depleted T cells, or PBMCs.

Trimming at V came to 2 bases and at J to 7 bases, leaving 9 bases not matched to a gene. The germline V gene has CDR1 SGDLS and CDR2 YYNGEE. This CDR3 is 16 amino acids long. As originally analysed: Reference gene primer amplification in the assay estimated nucleated cell counts. Some clones are missing from TCRdb's copy, which holds only in-frame ones; the method was immunoSEQ multiplex PCR. That table is the source of V, J and clone size, and D and trimming were worked out from the DNA. The sample records roughly 160,000 clones, approximately 90% being singletons. This TCR came from a man aged 45-65 years who had recovered from COVID-19. The specimen was peripheral blood. The chain couples TRBV9 to TRBJ1-4; 9 bases agree with TRBD1. The CDR3: CASSVGTGIQREKLFF. DNA of the CDR3: TGTGCCAGCAGCGTTGGGACAGGGATCCAACGTGAAAAACTGTTTTTT.